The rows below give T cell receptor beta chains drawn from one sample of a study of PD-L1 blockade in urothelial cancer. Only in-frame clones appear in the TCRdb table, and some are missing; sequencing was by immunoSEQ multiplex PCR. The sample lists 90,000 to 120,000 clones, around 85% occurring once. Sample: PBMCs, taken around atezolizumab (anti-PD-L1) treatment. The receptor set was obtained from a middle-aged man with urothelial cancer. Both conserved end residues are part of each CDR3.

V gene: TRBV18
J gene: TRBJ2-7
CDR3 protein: CASSPSRERGSEQYF

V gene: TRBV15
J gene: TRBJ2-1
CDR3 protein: CATSRTGTDNEQFF

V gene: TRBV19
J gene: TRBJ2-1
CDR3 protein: CASSQSWLAGLMYNEQFF

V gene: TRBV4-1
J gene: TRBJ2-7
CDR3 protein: CASSQETSYEQYF

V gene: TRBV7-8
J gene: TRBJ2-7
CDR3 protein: CASSARQGSSYEQYF

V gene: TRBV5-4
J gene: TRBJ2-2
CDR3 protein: CASSVLAGRNTGELFF

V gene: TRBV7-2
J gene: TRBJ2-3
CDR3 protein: CASSLRTSGRAQYF

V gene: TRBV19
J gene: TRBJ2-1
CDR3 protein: CASSIVVTGKGERFF

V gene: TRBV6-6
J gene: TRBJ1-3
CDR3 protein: CASRGSGNTIYF

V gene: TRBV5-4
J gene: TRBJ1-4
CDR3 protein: CASSQAQGTTNEKLFF

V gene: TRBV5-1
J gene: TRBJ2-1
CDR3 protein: CASCRDIGANEQFF

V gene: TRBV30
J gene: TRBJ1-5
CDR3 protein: CAWREKGGVQPQHF

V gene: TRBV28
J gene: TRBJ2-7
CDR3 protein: CATYAGVREQYF

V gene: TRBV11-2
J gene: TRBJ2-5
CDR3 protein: CASSLSAGRAETQYF

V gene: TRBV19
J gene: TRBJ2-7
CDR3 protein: CASSLTSGSSYEQYF

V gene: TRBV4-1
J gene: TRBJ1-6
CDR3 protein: CASSLRDRVESPLHF

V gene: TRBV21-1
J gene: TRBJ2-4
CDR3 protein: CASSKPDIQYF

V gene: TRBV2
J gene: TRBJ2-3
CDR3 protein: CASRIAVLVTDTQYF

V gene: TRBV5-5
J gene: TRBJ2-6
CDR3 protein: CASSLRRIPSGANVLTF

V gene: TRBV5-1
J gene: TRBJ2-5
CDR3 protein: CASSLLAGGQETQYF

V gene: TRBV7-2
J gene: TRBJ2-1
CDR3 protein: CASSLLAIEQFF

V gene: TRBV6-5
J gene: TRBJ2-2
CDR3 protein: CASSLTVTGELFF

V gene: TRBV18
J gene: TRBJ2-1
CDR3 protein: CASSPTSGLHNEQFF